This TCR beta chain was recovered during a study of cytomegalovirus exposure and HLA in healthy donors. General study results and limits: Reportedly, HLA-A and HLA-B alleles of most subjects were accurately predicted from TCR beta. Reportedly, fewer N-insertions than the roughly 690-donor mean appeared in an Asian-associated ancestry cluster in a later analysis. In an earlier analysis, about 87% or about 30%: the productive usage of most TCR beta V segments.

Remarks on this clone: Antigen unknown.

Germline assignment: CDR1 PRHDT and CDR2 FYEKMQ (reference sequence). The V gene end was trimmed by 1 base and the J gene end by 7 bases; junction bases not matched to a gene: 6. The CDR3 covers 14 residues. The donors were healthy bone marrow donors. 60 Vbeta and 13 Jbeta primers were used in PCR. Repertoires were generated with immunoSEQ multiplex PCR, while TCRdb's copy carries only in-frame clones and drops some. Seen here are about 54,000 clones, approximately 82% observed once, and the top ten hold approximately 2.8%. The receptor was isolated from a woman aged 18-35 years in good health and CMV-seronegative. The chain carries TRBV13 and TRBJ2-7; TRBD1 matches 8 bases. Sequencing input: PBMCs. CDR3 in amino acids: CASSLEAGGREQYF. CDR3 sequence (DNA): TGTGCCAGCAGCTTAGAGGCAGGGGGCAGGGAGCAGTACTTC.